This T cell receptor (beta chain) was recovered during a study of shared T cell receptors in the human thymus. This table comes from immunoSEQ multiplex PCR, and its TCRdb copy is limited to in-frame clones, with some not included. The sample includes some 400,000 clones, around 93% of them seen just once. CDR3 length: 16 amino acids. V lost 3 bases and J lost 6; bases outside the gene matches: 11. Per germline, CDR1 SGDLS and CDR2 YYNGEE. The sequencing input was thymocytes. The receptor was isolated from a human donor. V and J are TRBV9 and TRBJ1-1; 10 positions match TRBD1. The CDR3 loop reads CASSALTGGSLPEAFF. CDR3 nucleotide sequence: TGTGCCAGCAGCGCCCTGACAGGGGGCAGCCTACCTGAAGCTTTCTTT.